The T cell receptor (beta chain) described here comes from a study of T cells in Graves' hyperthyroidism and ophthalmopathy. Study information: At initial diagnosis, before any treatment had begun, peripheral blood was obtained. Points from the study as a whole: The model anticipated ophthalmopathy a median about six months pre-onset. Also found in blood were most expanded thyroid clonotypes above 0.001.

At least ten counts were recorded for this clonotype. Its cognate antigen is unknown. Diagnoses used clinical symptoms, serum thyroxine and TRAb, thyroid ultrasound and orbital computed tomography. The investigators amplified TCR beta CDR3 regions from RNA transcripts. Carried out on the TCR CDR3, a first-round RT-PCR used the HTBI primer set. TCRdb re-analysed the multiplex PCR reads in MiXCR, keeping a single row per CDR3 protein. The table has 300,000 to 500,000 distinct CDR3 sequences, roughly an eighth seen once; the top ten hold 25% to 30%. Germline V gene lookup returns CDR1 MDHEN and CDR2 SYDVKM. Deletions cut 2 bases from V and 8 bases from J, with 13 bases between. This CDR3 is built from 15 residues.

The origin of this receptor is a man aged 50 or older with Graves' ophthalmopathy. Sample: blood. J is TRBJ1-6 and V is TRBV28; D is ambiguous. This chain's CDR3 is CASSLPSWVDSPLHF. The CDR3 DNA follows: TGTGCCAGCAGTTTACCGTCATGGGTAGATTCACCCCTCCACTTT.